Reported below is one T cell receptor beta chain. Its target antigen remains unknown. Base qualities are missing; no much larger clone stands one base away. The data belong to a study of blood T cell repertoires in COVID-19 (dated by TCRdb to 2018 to 2020). In the study overall: The collaborator samples originated in the United States, Italy and Spain and spanned the acute and convalescent phases of COVID-19. The prospective study material was composed of cDNA or gDNA derived from T cells, B-cell-depleted T cells, or PBMCs. A de-identified subject ID, COVID-19 status, age in years and sex were almost always included in the sample metadata. HLA class I and class II types, where available, came from metadata supplied by the sample provider rather than from assay-based typing. The repertoires were released in a freely available public database meant as a resource for research on the immune response to SARS-CoV-2. Samples were obtained from the ongoing ImmuneRACE study (first 160 participants) and from roughly 1,300 subjects provided by 6 global collaborators. Subjects who had been exposed to COVID-19, were actively infected with it, or had recovered from it provided the deeply sampled blood TCRbeta repertoires that made up the dataset. Overall study outcomes, separate from this receptor: Clinical and demographic metadata were provided uncurated, with the amount varying by source and participant.

TCRbeta CDR3 regions were amplified from genomic DNA using the immunoSEQ Assay, a bias-controlled multiplex PCR. The paper's data handling went like this. Within the assay, amplification of reference gene primers was used to estimate how many nucleated cells each sample contained. Sequence reads were collapsed and filtered to measure the absolute abundance of every unique TCRbeta CDR3 rearrangement. For each sample, productive Simpson clonality was calculated by taking the square root of Simpson's diversity index across productive rearrangements. TCRdb obtained this table from immuneACCESS and retained in-frame rearrangements with V and J assigned. These tables miss some clones; where compared with another copy, unresolved V genes account for less than half of the shortfall, and the remainder is unexplained. Clonal size and the V and J genes are those of that table, whereas D and trimming came from the DNA. The sample contains almost 70,000 clones, roughly 89% of them found a single time. About 4.9% of the sample is in the top ten clones.

Collaborating institutions collected whole blood in K2EDTA tubes following their own protocols. For TCRbeta analysis, collaborators shipped samples in one of three forms: frozen whole blood, isolated PBMCs, or DNA extracted from either of those sample types. This receptor was obtained from a woman aged 45-65 years with active COVID-19. The sequenced sample consisted of peripheral blood.

At the DNA level, the sequence is TGTGCCAGCAGTGAAGCGGGGGCAGGGTTGGGTGAAAAACTGTTTTTT. It is translated as CASSEAGAGLGEKLFF. The chain joins TRBV6-1 to TRBJ1-4; the D gene is possibly TRBD1, with 6 bases matching. V gives up 0 bases and J gives up 7 bases, and the segment between their germline ends measures 15 bases. Taken from the germline V gene, the CDR1 and CDR2 loops are MNHNS and SASEGT. Taken from cysteine to phenylalanine, the CDR3 has 16 residues. The entry retains the CDR3 DNA only, 48 bases that are in frame from base 1.